Listed here are 29 T cell receptor beta chains from one sample, sequenced in a study of cytomegalovirus exposure and HLA in healthy donors. PCR primers comprised 60 Vbeta and 13 Jbeta primers. TCRdb's table, derived via immunoSEQ multiplex PCR, lists solely in-frame clones and lacks some. The table has around 130,000 clones, about three quarters seen once. The sample taken for sequencing was PBMCs. Source of these receptors: a human donor in good health.

This clone was seen only once. The chain carries TRBV6-5 and TRBJ1-2, with D possibly matching TRBD1 (5 bases). With 5 bases removed from V and 4 bases from J, the gap between germline ends came to 11 bases. Germline assignment: CDR1 MNHEY and CDR2 SVGAGI. There are 13 residues in the CDR3. The DNA for the CDR3 is TGTGCCAGCAGTCACAGGTGGGGCTATGGCTACACCTTC. This codes for CASSHRWGYGYTF.

The chain employs TRBV25-1 and TRBJ2-2; D remains ambiguous. Germline V gives CDR1 MGHDK, CDR2 SYGVNS. This CDR3 has 13 residues. Trimming took off 5 bases at V and 6 bases at J, with 10 bases between the two ends. The CDR3 region is CASSPPFPGELFF. CDR3 in DNA: TGTGCCAGCAGTCCCCCATTCCCCGGGGAGCTGTTTTTT.

The chain employs TRBV13 and TRBJ1-1, with D possibly being TRBD1 (5 bases). Germline V CDR1 and CDR2: PRHDT, FYEKMQ (reference sequence). The CDR3 sequence is 15 residues long. V lost 8 bases and J 0 bases, leaving 16 bases between the germline ends. DNA of the CDR3: TGTGCCAGCGTGTTAGGCGGGGACCTGAACACTGAAGCTTTCTTT. It specifies CASVLGGDLNTEAFF. Supplemented by reference TRBV13 and TRBJ1-1, the full variable domain reads AAGVIQSPRHLIKEKRETATLKCYPIPRHDTVYWYQQGPGQDPQFLISFYEKMQSDKGSIPDRFSAQQFSDYHSELNMSSLELGDSALYFCASVLGGDLNTEAFFGQGTRLTVV.

The rearrangement joins TRBV5-1 to TRBJ2-2; D is ambiguous. CDR3 size: 12 residues. Trimming left V 0 bases short and J 6 bases short, with 3 bases between. The V gene's germline CDR1 is SGHRS and CDR2 YFSETQ. This CDR3 is CASSLGAGELFF. CDR3 coding DNA: TGCGCCAGCAGCTTGGGAGCCGGGGAGCTGTTTTTT.

The gene calls are TRBV19 and TRBJ2-1; TRBD2 might be the D (5 bases). CDR1 and CDR2 (germline): LNHDA, SQIVND (reference sequence). The CDR3 is 13 residues long. Trimming removed 3 bases at V and 4 bases at J, with 7 bases between. CDR3 sequence: CASSIRGYNEQFF. The DNA of the CDR3 is TGTGCCAGTAGTATTAGAGGGTACAATGAGCAGTTCTTC. Using reference TRBV19 and TRBJ2-1 for the parts outside the CDR3, the full variable domain is DGGITQSPKYLFRKEGQNVTLSCEQNLNHDAMYWYRQDPGQGLRLIYYSQIVNDFQKGDIAEGYSVSREKKESFPLTVTSAQKNPTAFYLCASSIRGYNEQFFGPGTRLTVL.

The chain couples TRBV11-2 to TRBJ2-3, with TRBD1 as a possible D gene (6 bases). Germline CDR1 and CDR2: SGHAT and FQNNGV. V shed 5 bases and J shed 3 bases, with 18 bases lying between them. This CDR3 spans 16 amino acids. CDR3 residues: CASSPRRGRITDTQYF. CDR3 DNA sequence: TGTGCCAGCAGCCCCCGCAGGGGACGTATTACAGATACGCAGTATTTT.

In DNA form, the CDR3 reads TGTGCCAGCAGAGAGGGACAGGCGGCTAATTCACCCCTCCACTTT. Translating gives CASREGQAANSPLHF. This chain links TRBV6-5 with TRBJ1-6; 8 bases line up with TRBD1. The ends lost 6 bases at V and 6 bases at J; junction bases unmatched: 7. Germline CDR1 MNHEY, CDR2 SVGAGI. The CDR3 is 15 amino acids.

The V gene is TRBV11-2, the J gene TRBJ2-1; 8 bases align to TRBD2. J lost 4 bases, V lost 1 base, and 3 bases had no gene match. The CDR3 has 15 amino acids. Germline-derived CDR1 and CDR2 are SGHAT and FQNNGV. Here the CDR3 DNA reads TGTGCCAGCAGCTTAGGGCGGGGGGTATACAATGAGCAGTTCTTC. Its protein product is CASSLGRGVYNEQFF.

The J gene is TRBJ1-1, the V gene TRBV5-1; D might be TRBD1 (5 bases). With 4 bases removed from V and 5 bases from J, the gap between germline ends came to 9 bases. The CDR3 loop spans 12 amino acids. From germline, CDR1 is SGHRS and CDR2 YFSETQ. CDR3 sequence (DNA): TGCGCCAGCAGCCGCGGGGGGACTGAAGCTTTCTTT. Its protein is CASSRGGTEAFF.

This chain links TRBV9 with TRBJ2-3, with 8 bases identical to TRBD2. This CDR3 comprises 15 residues. Germline CDR1 SGDLS, CDR2 YYNGEE. J gave up 2 bases and V 2 bases, and 4 bases lay outside the gene matches. The CDR3 loop reads CASSVRGGPTDTQYF. CDR3 coding DNA: TGTGCCAGCAGCGTTCGCGGGGGGCCCACAGATACGCAGTATTTT.

V is TRBV5-1 and J is TRBJ2-5; TRBD2 aligns across 16 bases. Germline CDR1 reads SGHRS; CDR2 reads YFSETQ. V lost 4 bases, J lost 6 bases, and 3 bases stayed unmatched. The CDR3 has 15 amino acids. CDR3 in DNA: TGCGCCAGCAGCCCGGGACTAGCGGGGGGGAAGACCCAGTACTTC. Translation gives CASSPGLAGGKTQYF.

The chain uses TRBV18 and TRBJ2-5; 8 positions agree with TRBD1. TRBJ2-7 matches the DNA end more closely, so the J call is doubtful. CDR1 and CDR2 (germline): KGHSH, LQKENI. The CDR3 loop spans 14 amino acids. CDR3 in DNA: TGTGCCAGCTCGCCCCAGGGGGCTTTATACGAGCAGTACTTC. It specifies CASSPQGALYEQYF.

This clone was detected once. The V call is TRBV4-1, the J call TRBJ2-1; 7 bases are a match to TRBD2. The junction had 5 bases not matched to a gene; V was cut back by 1 base and J by 2 bases. This CDR3 comprises 16 residues. Germline assignment: CDR1 MGHRA and CDR2 YSYEKL. The CDR3 sequence: CASSQGRAGAYNEQFF. The CDR3 coding sequence is TGCGCCAGCAGCCAAGGCCGCGCGGGGGCCTACAATGAGCAGTTCTTC.

The V gene is TRBV2, the J gene TRBJ1-5; D is undetermined. CDR3 length equals 14 residues. V shed 6 bases and J shed 1 base, with 10 bases lying between them. Germline CDR1 and CDR2: SNHLY and FYNNEI. Written as DNA, the CDR3 is TGTGCCAGCAGCGACGACGGGAGCAATCAGCCCCAGCATTTT. It translates to CASSDDGSNQPQHF. The full variable domain, completed using reference TRBV2 and TRBJ1-5, is EPEVTQTPSHQVTQMGQEVILRCVPISNHLYFYWYRQILGQKVEFLVSFYNNEISEKSEIFDDQFSVERPDGSNFTLKIRSTKLEDSAMYFCASSDDGSNQPQHFGDGTRLSIL.

This sequence joins TRBV21-1 and TRBJ2-5; TRBD2, the D gene given by the table, was not confirmed from the DNA. TRBV21-1 is deemed a pseudogene. The CDR3 is 17 amino acids. CDR3 bases: TGTGCCAGCCCGACTAGCGGGGGGAAAAAATACCAAGAGACCCAGTACTTC. Protein: CASPTSGGKKYQETQYF.

This clone was seen just once. The chain's CDR3 is CASSPRTGTKKETQYF. CDR3 nucleotide sequence: TGTGCCAGCAGCCCCCGGACAGGGACGAAGAAAGAGACCCAGTACTTC. The V gene is TRBV11-2, the J gene TRBJ2-5, with 8 bases that match TRBD1. Unmatched junction bases numbered 11, after V lost 5 bases and J lost 3 bases. Germline lookup yields CDR1 SGHAT and CDR2 FQNNGV. This CDR3 is 16 amino acids long.

The rearrangement links TRBV7-2 to TRBJ2-1; TRBD2 aligns across 12 bases. J gave up 4 bases and V 5 bases, and 6 bases lay outside the gene matches. The germline gives CDR1 SGHTA, CDR2 FQGNSA. CDR3 length equals 16 residues. CDR3 protein: CASSPASGGAYNEQFF. The CDR3 DNA is TGTGCCAGCAGCCCTGCTAGCGGGGGGGCTTACAATGAGCAGTTCTTC.

V gene TRBV7-8 combines with J gene TRBJ1-5; D is perhaps TRBD1 (5 bases). CDR3 length equals 17 residues. V was clipped by 5 bases and J by 1 base, with 18 bases between them. The germline V gene has CDR1 SGHVS and CDR2 FQNEAQ. CDR3 nucleotide sequence: TGTGCCAGCAGCCATACAAACAGGTTACGGAGCAATCAGCCCCAGCATTTT. Residues: CASSHTNRLRSNQPQHF. The full variable domain, its missing parts supplied by reference TRBV7-8 and TRBJ1-5, is GAGVSQSPRYKVAKRGQDVALRCDPISGHVSLFWYQQALGQGPEFLTYFQNEAQLDKSGLPSDRFFAERPEGSVSTLKIQRTQQEDSAVYLCASSHTNRLRSNQPQHFGDGTRLSIL.

The rearrangement joins TRBV13 to TRBJ1-1, with 9 bases aligning to TRBD1. Germline V gives CDR1 PRHDT, CDR2 FYEKMQ (reference sequence). This CDR3 is built from 14 residues. The J segment lost 11 bases and the V segment lost 5 bases, leaving 12 bases of the junction unmatched. Here the CDR3 reads CASSPSTGGRWAFF. The DNA of the CDR3 is TGTGCCAGCAGCCCGTCGACAGGGGGAAGATGGGCTTTCTTT.

The V call is TRBV28, the J call TRBJ1-1; maybe TRBD1 (5 bases). Germline lookup yields CDR1 MDHEN and CDR2 SYDVKM. With 3 bases removed from V and 0 bases from J, the gap between germline ends came to 17 bases. This CDR3 spans 17 amino acids. Here the CDR3 DNA reads TGTGCCAGCAGTTTCGCAGGGTCCAAAAACATGAACACTGAAGCTTTCTTT. This translates into CASSFAGSKNMNTEAFF.

CDR3: CASSSHTDYEQYF. CDR3 coding DNA: TGTGCCAGCAGCTCGCATACAGACTACGAGCAGTACTTC. The chain links TRBV9 to TRBJ2-7; D remains ambiguous. With 4 bases removed from V and 3 bases from J, the gap between germline ends came to 11 bases. This CDR3 is built from 13 residues. Germline CDR1 SGDLS, CDR2 YYNGEE.

The chain combines TRBV6-5 with TRBJ2-5; D possibly corresponds to TRBD2 (6 bases). The germline V gene has CDR1 MNHEY and CDR2 SVGAGI. V lost 2 bases and J 4 bases, leaving 14 bases between the germline ends. The CDR3 is 15 amino acids. The DNA of the CDR3 is TGTGCCAGCAGTTACGTGGGACTCCCTGGAGAGACCCAGTACTTC. Translated: CASSYVGLPGETQYF.

This rearrangement joins TRBV14 to TRBJ1-6, with D possibly being TRBD1 (5 bases). The V end was cut by 4 bases, the J end by 9 bases, with 19 bases between. This CDR3 contains 16 residues. CDR1 is SGHDN, CDR2 FVKESK, per germline. For the CDR3, the DNA is TGTGCCAGCAGCCTCGGCGCCGGGGGTATCGGTTCACCCCTCCACTTT. Translated, it gives CASSLGAGGIGSPLHF.

This chain links TRBV6-1 with TRBJ1-2, with D perhaps matching TRBD1 (5 bases). The CDR3 length is 16 residues. V was shortened by 2 bases and J by 5 bases, with 18 bases between the two germline ends. Germline loops: CDR1 MNHNS, CDR2 SASEGT. The CDR3 here is CASSENLVREGYGYTF. DNA of the CDR3: TGTGCCAGCAGTGAAAATCTCGTCAGGGAAGGGTATGGCTACACCTTC.

This sequence joins TRBV15 and TRBJ2-7; 7 bases are shared with TRBD2. Germline CDR1 is LNHNV and CDR2 is YYDKDF (reference sequence). V shed 1 base, J shed 6 bases, and the junction held 3 bases outside the gene matches. CDR3 size: 13 residues. The CDR3 DNA reads TGTGCCACCAGCAGAGTTCCGGGGGGCGAGCAGTACTTC. It yields the protein CATSRVPGGEQYF.

Only one count was recorded for this clone. This chain joins TRBV25-1 and TRBJ1-6; 9 positions agree with TRBD1. Germline V gene data show CDR1 as MGHDK and CDR2 as SYGVNS. This CDR3 is built from 17 residues. Trimming took 1 base from V and 8 from J; bases not matched to a gene: 9. CDR3 coding DNA: TGTGCCAGCAGTGAATCTACGGGACAGGGTGGCGATTCACCCCTCCACTTT. Amino acid sequence: CASSESTGQGGDSPLHF.

The CDR3 reads CATSRPTGGRTDTQYF. In DNA form, the CDR3 reads TGTGCCACCAGCAGACCCACGGGGGGACGCACAGATACGCAGTATTTT. The chain links TRBV15 to TRBJ2-3; TRBD2 matches 7 bases. The V and J ends lost 2 bases and 1 base, in that order; junction bases with no gene match: 6. Germline CDR1 and CDR2: LNHNV and YYDKDF (reference sequence). The CDR3 extends over 16 amino acids. The variable domain in full, with the rest retrieved from reference TRBV15 and TRBJ2-3, is DAMVIQNPRYQVTQFGKPVTLSCSQTLNHNVMYWYQQKSSQAPKLLFHYYDKDFNNEADTPDNFQSRRPNTSFCFLDIRSPGLGDTAMYLCATSRPTGGRTDTQYFGPGTRLTVL.

The J gene is TRBJ1-2, the V gene TRBV6-1; D perhaps matches TRBD1 (5 bases). The germline gives CDR1 MNHNS, CDR2 SASEGT. The CDR3 has 13 residues. Trimming stripped 7 bases from V and 3 bases from J, with 12 bases between. The CDR3 DNA reads as TGTGCCAGCAACCCGACAGAGCACTATGGCTACACCTTC. Amino acid sequence: CASNPTEHYGYTF.

The genes are TRBV7-9 and TRBJ1-6, with a weak D call TRBD1 (5 bases). This CDR3 has 16 amino acids. The germline V and J ends were trimmed by 7 bases and 0 bases, with 13 bases remaining between them. Looked up from germline, CDR1 is SEHNR and CDR2 is FQNEAQ (reference sequence). Written as DNA, the CDR3 is TGTGCCAGCATCAATTGGGGCAGCTCCTATAATTCACCCCTCCACTTT. Amino acid sequence: CASINWGSSYNSPLHF.